Below, one TCR beta chain is given with its context. The antigen it recognizes is unknown. No qualities accompany the bases; no much larger clone lies one base away. Unmatched junction bases come to 7, with V trimmed by 5 bases and J by 4 bases. From the cysteine up to the phenylalanine, the CDR3 has a length of 15 residues. CDR3 DNA is the only sequence kept; it has 45 bases, read in frame from the first base. According to the germline V gene, CDR1 reads MNHEY and CDR2 reads SVGAGI. The sample belongs to a study of CD4 T cells in relation to SARS-CoV-2 and coronaviruses listed by TCRdb under 2021. The study in broad terms: In the ViraFEST assay, PBMCs were cultured with antigen for less than eleven days, after which TCR beta CDR3s were sequenced to identify clonal expansions specific to the antigen. An HIV-1 Nef peptide pool or a culture without peptide was used as the negative reference condition. Shared crossreactive spike epitopes were mapped to their HLA restriction using patient-derived lymphoblastoid cell lines. The study assessed, at the TCR clonotype level, memory CD4+ T cell crossreactivity between SARS-CoV-2 and common cold coronavirus spike proteins. The Adaptive Biotechnologies TCR-sequencing kit was used to sequence samples from three pre-COVID donors and the naive versus memory experiments, while other data came from Illumina-based sequencing. For other donors in the study, expansion assays were sequenced with a different, Illumina-based TCR-beta assay.

Overall results and qualifications from the work: The study was limited by small numbers of patients and tested TCRs. In roughly 60% of donors, memory CD4+ clonotypes turned up that crossrecognized SARS-CoV-2 and at least one common cold coronavirus spike. Pre-pandemic and post-infection samples were not both contributed by any donor, so tracing of the source of pre-existing responses was limited. Crossreactivity analysis centred on spike protein, so crossreactivity against other viral proteins was not assessed. Compared with monoreactive clones, crossreactive clones had significantly weaker SARS-CoV-2-driven expansion, a result consistent with antigenic imprinting.

CD4+ T cells from unexposed donors were collected before the COVID-19 pandemic (2011-2018). Following 10 days of culture, the EasySep CD4+ T cell isolation kit was used to isolate CD4+ T cells. Unexposed donor CD4+ T cells were tested for reactivity to SARS-CoV-2 S and N and four common cold coronavirus spike pools, as cell number allowed. Approximately 1.8 million PBMCs per well were cultured in IMDM with roughly 5.5% human AB serum and around 10 IU/ml IL-2. Half of the culture medium was replaced with fresh IL-2-containing medium on days 3 and 7. Each peptide culture condition was generally run in triplicate replicate wells. The leukapheresis product for the unexposed donors was obtained through commercial purchase. PBMCs were isolated from leukapheresis product or whole blood by Ficoll-Paque PLUS gradient centrifugation. PBMCs were either used fresh in the expansion assay or cryopreserved at -140 degrees C. The QIAamp Micro DNA Kit was used to extract genomic DNA from the CD4+ T cells.

Libraries were prepared through the immunoSEQ multiplex PCR assay. The original pipeline was this. During preprocessing, nonproductive sequences were discarded, as were any CDR3s that did not begin with C, did not end with F or W, or were shorter than 7 amino acids. The MANAFEST web app identified antigen-specific clonotypes based on expansion compared with the reference and other culture wells. A clone was considered positive if significant expansion relative to the reference culture was observed in 2 of 3 replicate wells at an FDR below 0.05. A further requirement for positive clones was significant expansion compared with all other tandem wells, along with an odds ratio above 5. Pairwise Levenshtein distance, computed with the stringdist R package after three terminal residues were trimmed from each end, was used as the measure of CDR3 homology. TCRdb carries this immuneACCESS record with in-frame sequences only. Its versions omit some clonotypes, under half of them owing to an unresolved V gene in the studies checked, with the rest unexplained. That table furnishes V, J and clone size, whereas the DNA furnished D and trimming. The sample contains about 26,000 clones, more than 60% of them found a single time. Together, the top ten hold 8% to 13% of the sample.

The specimen sequenced was CD4+ T cells from PBMCs, cultured in vitro. The TCR originated in a human donor in good health. The rearrangement joined TRBV6-5 to TRBJ2-1; 8 bases in the junction line up with TRBD2. The CDR3 region has the sequence CASSISGVGYNEQFF. In nucleotide form, the sequence is TGTGCCAGCAGTATTAGCGGGGTCGGGTACAATGAGCAGTTCTTC.